A selection of T cell receptor beta chains follows, all from one sample in a study of graft-versus-host responses after intestinal transplantation. Clones were sequenced by immunoSEQ multiplex PCR, and TCRdb holds only the in-frame ones, with some missing. The sample consists of 20,000 or so clones, about 93% of them appearing once. The material was PBMCs, obtained 357 days after transplant. The receptor set was obtained from a human patient who received an intestinal transplant, so some T cells may come from the graft donor. Both conserved end residues are part of each CDR3. The D gene is left open where the match is weak. A row's size may be missing; if present it is once, few, many or a size class.

v_call	clone_size	j_call	d_call	cdr3_aa	cdr3_nt
TRBV21-1	-	TRBJ2-1	-	CASQGGEGKVEQFF	TGTGCCAGCCAGGGAGGGGAAGGCAAGGTTGAGCAGTTCTTC
TRBV15	-	TRBJ1-3	TRBD1	CATSRDRGQGNTIYF	TGTGCCACCAGCAGAGATAGGGGGCAAGGAAACACCATATATTTT
TRBV18	few	TRBJ2-7	TRBD2	CASSPNGGGSGEQYF	TGTGCCAGCTCACCTAACGGGGGAGGGTCTGGCGAGCAGTACTTC
TRBV6-6	once	TRBJ2-5	TRBD1	CASSYFRTGAVETQYF	TGTGCCAGCAGTTACTTCCGGACAGGGGCCGTAGAGACCCAGTACTTC
TRBV5-1	-	TRBJ2-2	-	CASSFEWVPGELFF	TGCGCCAGCAGCTTCGAGTGGGTGCCCGGGGAGCTGTTTTTT
TRBV30	-	TRBJ1-3	-	CAWSVAGDTIYF	TGTGCCTGGAGTGTAGCGGGAGACACCATATATTTT
TRBV11-2	-	TRBJ2-5	TRBD2	CASSFSGGAQETQYF	TGTGCCAGCAGCTTTAGCGGGGGGGCCCAAGAGACCCAGTACTTC
TRBV6-5	once	TRBJ1-1	TRBD1	CASSYSTGGEAFF	TGTGCCAGCAGTTACTCGACAGGGGGCGAAGCTTTCTTT
TRBV2	-	TRBJ2-7	-	CASSEGSGSSYEQYF	TGCGCCAGCAGTGAAGGGAGCGGTTCCTCCTACGAGCAGTACTTC
TRBV7-9	once	TRBJ2-3	TRBD1	CASSLPLIRDRDTQYF	TGTGCCAGCAGCTTACCCCTAATCAGGGACAGGGATACGCAGTATTTT
TRBV7-2	-	TRBJ2-2	-	CASSRPGLNTGELFF	TGTGCCAGCAGCCGACCGGGACTGAACACCGGGGAGCTGTTTTTT
TRBV6-1	-	TRBJ2-6	-	CASRNQASGANVLTF	TGTGCCAGCAGAAACCAGGCGTCTGGGGCCAACGTCCTGACTTTC
TRBV19	few	TRBJ2-7	-	CASSNREDGYEQYF	TGTGCCAGTAGTAACCGCGAGGATGGCTACGAGCAGTACTTC
TRBV23-1	-	TRBJ2-7	TRBD1	CASSHNRDRTYEQYF	TGCGCCAGCAGTCACAACCGGGACAGGACCTACGAGCAGTACTTC
TRBV28	-	TRBJ2-7	-	CASSSPTRGDEQYF	TGTGCCAGCAGTTCCCCCACTCGCGGGGACGAGCAGTACTTC
TRBV5-5	-	TRBJ2-7	-	CASSPAGRYEQYF	TGTGCCAGCAGCCCAGCAGGGAGGTACGAGCAGTACTTC
TRBV5-6	-	TRBJ1-5	-	CASSFYDSGHQPQHF	TGTGCCAGCAGCTTTTACGACAGCGGTCATCAGCCCCAGCATTTT
TRBV28	few	TRBJ2-5	-	CASSLVIQGGVQVQETQYF	TGTGCCAGCAGTTTAGTGATACAGGGGGGGGTCCAGGTCCAAGAGACCCAGTACTTC
TRBV10-2	-	TRBJ2-7	TRBD2	CASTETSGAFFEQYF	TGCGCCAGCACAGAGACTAGCGGGGCTTTCTTCGAGCAGTACTTC
TRBV28	-	TRBJ2-7	TRBD1	CASSPPDRGITYEQYF	TGTGCCAGCAGTCCTCCGGACAGGGGGATTACCTACGAGCAGTACTTC
TRBV21-1	-	TRBJ1-4	-	CASSLNREANEKLFF	TGTGCCAGCAGCTTAAACAGGGAGGCTAATGAAAAACTGTTTTTT
TRBV6-4	-	TRBJ2-3	TRBD1	CASSYRGTTTDTQYF	TGTGCCAGCAGTTACAGGGGAACTACCACAGATACGCAGTATTTT
TRBV10-3	-	TRBJ1-5	-	CAISESGGDQPQHF	TGTGCCATCAGTGAGTCGGGGGGGGATCAGCCCCAGCATTTT
TRBV25-1	-	TRBJ2-5	-	CASSEWDTLGETQYF	TGTGCCAGCAGTGAATGGGACACCTTGGGGGAGACCCAGTACTTC
TRBV6-1	-	TRBJ1-5	-	CASSEGMGSNQPQHF	TGTGCCAGCAGTGAAGGGATGGGGAGCAATCAGCCCCAGCATTTT
TRBV5-1	-	TRBJ1-6	TRBD1	CASSPGTDYNSPLHF	TGCGCCAGCAGCCCGGGGACAGACTATAATTCACCCCTCCACTTT
TRBV21-1	-	TRBJ2-7	-	CASSKRLSGWGNEQYF	TGTGCCAGCAGCAAACGCCTCAGCGGTTGGGGCAACGAGCAGTACTTC
TRBV29-1	-	TRBJ1-5	TRBD1	CSVRDSNQPQHF	TGCAGCGTCCGGGACAGTAATCAGCCCCAGCATTTT
TRBV6-1	-	TRBJ1-2	TRBD1	CASSETGAGGYTF	TGTGCCAGCAGTGAGACAGGGGCGGGTGGCTACACCTTC
TRBV6-1	-	TRBJ1-1	-	CASSRKQGLNTEAFF	TGTGCCAGCAGTAGAAAACAGGGATTGAACACTGAAGCTTTCTTT
TRBV2	-	TRBJ2-4	-	CASSDSRATFEDF	TGTGCCAGCAGTGATTCAAGAGCGACCTTTGAGGACTTC
TRBV19	-	TRBJ2-1	TRBD1	CASSIASGGQGGNEQFF	TGTGCCAGTAGTATAGCATCAGGGGGACAGGGAGGCAATGAGCAGTTCTTC